This T cell receptor (beta chain) comes out of a study of blood T cell repertoires in COVID-19. For the study at large: From the United States, Italy and Spain came samples of acute and convalescent COVID-19. PBMCs, B-cell-depleted T cells, or T cells were the source of the cDNA or gDNA that made up the material.

Under the authors' procedure: Estimated nucleated cell counts came from reference gene primer amplification. The table came from immunoSEQ multiplex PCR; TCRdb's copy has only in-frame clones and leaves some out. Clonal size and the V and J genes are those of that table, whereas D and trimming came from the DNA. The sample consists of 270,000 or so clones, less than 85% of them appearing once. The V gene end was trimmed by 0 bases and the J gene end by 3 bases; junction bases not matched to a gene: 7. This CDR3 is built from 17 residues. Germline V gene sequence: CDR1 LGHNA, CDR2 YNFKEQ. In this sample, this clone turned up many times.

The chain couples TRBV4-2 to TRBJ2-7; 11 bases align to TRBD1. The TCR sequence derives from a young woman with acute or convalescent COVID-19. The sample consisted of peripheral blood. In DNA, the CDR3 is TGTGCCAGCAGCCAAGAAGGTCCCGGGACAGGGGGCTACGAGCAGTACTTC. Translated: CASSQEGPGTGGYEQYF.